This entry lists 2 T cell receptor beta chains sequenced from one sample in a study of blood T cells in healthy people across ages. The use of a sample-barcoded 5' primer and a J-beta primer mix characterized a second PCR of roughly 6 to 12 cycles. TCRdb passed the 5' RACE reads through MiXCR, listing each CDR3 protein once. Of 800,000 to 1,000,000 distinct CDR3 sequences listed, 40% to 60% are singletons. Source material: blood. These receptors all stem from a man aged 25-45 years in good health.

A few counts support this clonotype. V gene TRBV5-6 combines with J gene TRBJ1-6; no clear D. Trimming left V 0 bases short and J 10 bases short, with 14 bases between. CDR1 is SGHDT and CDR2 is YYEEEE in the germline V gene. The CDR3 consists of 15 residues. The CDR3 sequence is CASSLVGRSVSPLHF. The CDR3, as DNA: TGTGCCAGCAGCTTGGTTGGGAGGAGCGTCTCACCCCTCCACTTT.

The chain uses TRBV7-9 and TRBJ1-4; 9 nucleotides match TRBD1. The CDR3 has 16 amino acids. CDR1 and CDR2 from the germline V gene are SEHNR and FQNEAQ (reference sequence). The J segment lost 4 bases and the V segment lost 5 bases, leaving 8 bases of the junction unmatched. The CDR3 DNA sequence: TGTGCCAGCAGCGCACAGGGGGCGCTGATTAATGAAAAACTGTTTTTT. Translation: CASSAQGALINEKLFF.